This paragraph reports one T cell receptor (beta chain). The data were taken from a study of a mutant IDH1 vaccine in newly diagnosed glioma. Time point in this sample: baseline, week 1 (first vaccination visit). Treatment meaning: pre-vaccination baseline after standard-of-care therapy. The donors had new WHO grade 3 or 4 astrocytomas; these were IDH1-mutant and ATRX-lost. The repertoire was sequenced with immunoSEQ multiplex PCR; TCRdb's copy has only in-frame clones and lacks some. The data contain about 98,000 clones, over 85% of them singletons. Germline V lookup: CDR1 SEHNR, CDR2 FQNEAQ (reference sequence). Trimming cost V 4 bases and J 0 bases, with 21 bases left between them. CDR3 length: 18 amino acids.

The sequence derives from a woman between 45 and 60 years old with glioma. The gene calls are TRBV7-9 and TRBJ2-5; D possibly matches TRBD1 or TRBD2 (5 bases each). This specimen consisted of PBMCs, obtained from a glioma patient treated with radiotherapy, temozolomide or both. Here the CDR3 reads CASSSSGKGRPHQETQYF. DNA for the CDR3: TGTGCCAGCAGCTCCTCCGGGAAGGGGCGCCCACACCAAGAGACCCAGTACTTC.